One and the same sample provided the 14 T cell receptor beta chains below, sequenced in a study of the immune and genomic landscape of osteosarcoma. Data came from immunoSEQ multiplex PCR; TCRdb stores just in-frame clones and leaves some out. This sample yields about 10,000 clones, of which 60% to 85% are seen a single time; around 18% belongs to the top ten. The post-treatment osteosarcoma tumors were primary, local recurrence or metastasis specimens from poor-prognosis patients. The source material was osteosarcoma tumor tissue from the lung. The receptors derive from a human donor with osteosarcoma.

V and J are TRBV7-9 and TRBJ2-7; 8 bases agree with TRBD2. V dropped 10 bases and J dropped 6; count of bases not matched to a gene: 14. Germline CDR1 SEHNR, CDR2 FQNEAQ (reference sequence). This CDR3 region has 14 residues. CDR3 DNA sequence: TGTGCCACCTCGAGGGGGGGACTAGAGCGCGAGCAGTACTTC. It yields the protein CATSRGGLEREQYF.

The gene calls are TRBV6-1 and TRBJ2-6; the D gene could be TRBD1 or TRBD2 (5 bases each). Per germline, CDR1 MNHNS and CDR2 SASEGT. The CDR3 consists of 15 residues. Between the trimmed V and J ends, which lost 4 bases and 4 bases, there was a span of 11 bases. The CDR3 is CASSAGTSGANVLTF. The CDR3 nucleotides are TGTGCCAGCAGTGCAGGGACGTCCGGGGCCAACGTCCTGACTTTC.

Only a few counts were recorded for this clone. The chain employs TRBV28 and TRBJ1-2; D might be TRBD1 (5 bases). The CDR3 runs to 12 residues. V was trimmed by 4 bases and J by 7 bases, leaving 10 bases between them. Germline values: CDR1 MDHEN, CDR2 SYDVKM. Here the CDR3 DNA reads TGTGCCAGCAGTTCAGGGACTTCTGGCTACACCTTC. Protein product: CASSSGTSGYTF.

This clone was seen more than once but under ten times. The rearrangement links TRBV9 to TRBJ1-5; no firm D call. In germline, CDR1 is SGDLS, CDR2 YYNGEE. The CDR3 totals 15 residues. V was cut by 5 bases and J by 0 bases, with 12 bases left in between. CDR3 DNA sequence: TGTGCCAGCAGTCAGACTAGCTATAGCAATCAGCCCCAGCATTTT. Translating it yields CASSQTSYSNQPQHF.

This clone is termed medium-sized. J is TRBJ2-7 and V is TRBV7-8, with TRBD1 matching over 9 bases. Germline lookup yields CDR1 SGHVS and CDR2 FQNEAQ. The CDR3 length is 15 residues. Trimming at V came to 5 bases and at J to 3 bases, leaving 8 bases not matched to a gene. The CDR3: CASSPNPGQGYEQYF. The DNA of the CDR3 is TGTGCCAGCAGCCCTAATCCGGGACAGGGCTACGAGCAGTACTTC.

Only a few counts were recorded for this clone. The chain has TRBV5-5 and TRBJ1-2; D is unresolved. Germline-derived CDR1 and CDR2 are SGHKS and YYEKEE (reference sequence). The CDR3 is 11 amino acids. The V and J ends lost 2 bases and 2 bases respectively, with 1 base between them. The CDR3 coding sequence is TGTGCCAGCAGCTTCAACTATGGCTACACCTTC. Its protein is CASSFNYGYTF. Combining the CDR3 with reference TRBV5-5 and TRBJ1-2 gives the whole variable domain DAGVTQSPTHLIKTRGQQVTLRCSPISGHKSVSWYQQVLGQGPQFIFQYYEKEERGRGNFPDRFSARQFPNYSSELNVNALLLGDSALYLCASSFNYGYTFGSGTRLTVV.

This chain uses TRBV7-3 with TRBJ2-2; no clear D. V gave up 0 bases and J gave up 4 bases, with 3 bases separating them. This CDR3 contains 13 residues. Germline CDR1 and CDR2: SGHTA and FQGTGA. The CDR3 reads CASSLTGTGELFF. The CDR3 DNA reads TGTGCCAGCAGCTTAACCGGCACCGGGGAGCTGTTTTTT.

This clone was found a few times. The V gene is TRBV27, the J gene TRBJ1-1, with TRBD1 identical over 7 bases. CDR3 length equals 15 residues. The germline CDR1 and CDR2 sequences are MNHEY and SMNVEV (reference sequence). The V segment lost 5 bases and the J segment 5 bases; nucleotides outside the gene matches: 11. Here the CDR3 reads CASSPWTGTGTEAFF. The CDR3, as DNA: TGTGCCAGCAGTCCGTGGACAGGTACTGGTACTGAAGCTTTCTTT.

Within the sample, this clone is medium-sized. The chain is built from TRBV18 and TRBJ2-7; no firm D call. From germline, CDR1 is KGHSH and CDR2 LQKENI. The CDR3 extends over 12 amino acids. Trimming removed 3 bases from V and 6 bases from J, with 9 bases in between. CDR3 loop: CASSPSTGEQYF. The CDR3 nucleotides read TGTGCCAGCTCACCGTCGACTGGCGAGCAGTACTTC.

This clone occurred once. CDR3 sequence (DNA): TGTGCCAGCTCACCGACCTTTGGCAGTGAGCAGTTCTTC. Translating it yields CASSPTFGSEQFF. The chain links TRBV18 to TRBJ2-1; D uncertain. The CDR3 loop spans 13 amino acids. The V and J ends lost 3 bases and 9 bases respectively, with 12 bases between them. Germline values: CDR1 KGHSH, CDR2 LQKENI.

CDR3 nucleotide sequence: TGTGCCAGCAGTGCCAACAGGGATCCAGGGGCCAACGTCCTGACTTTC. Its translation is CASSANRDPGANVLTF. V gene TRBV2 combines with J gene TRBJ2-6; D is possibly TRBD1 (6 bases). In germline, CDR1 is SNHLY, CDR2 FYNNEI. The CDR3 is 16 residues long. V gave up 4 bases and J gave up 4 bases, with 14 bases separating them.

This chain links TRBV6-1 with TRBJ2-1, with TRBD2 matching 9 bases. In germline, CDR1 is MNHNS, CDR2 SASEGT. V trimming: 9 bases; J trimming: 7 bases; junction bases outside the gene matches: 10. The CDR3 consists of 14 residues. CDR3 DNA sequence: TGTGCCAGTATACCGGGACTAGCAAGGAATGAGCAGTTCTTC. Translating it yields CASIPGLARNEQFF.

The chain combines TRBV6-1 with TRBJ1-4; a weak D match, TRBD1 (6 bases). Deletions cut 2 bases from V and 6 bases from J, with 10 bases between. There are 14 residues in the CDR3. From germline, CDR1 is MNHNS and CDR2 SASEGT. The CDR3 DNA sequence: TGTGCCAGCAGTGAACGAGGGGGGGATGAAAAACTGTTTTTT. It yields the protein CASSERGGDEKLFF.

J is TRBJ2-7 and V is TRBV7-9; 10 nucleotides align to TRBD1. Germline V gene lookup returns CDR1 SEHNR and CDR2 FQNEAQ (reference sequence). The trim removed 8 bases at V and 4 bases at J, leaving 11 bases unmatched. The CDR3 sequence is 15 residues long. The CDR3 spells CASSLGGTGDYEQYF. CDR3 in DNA: TGTGCCAGCTCCCTAGGCGGGACAGGGGATTACGAGCAGTACTTC.